What follows are 13 T cell receptor beta chains derived from one specimen sequenced in a study of shared clonotypes between healthy human individuals. Sequencing used immunoSEQ multiplex PCR; TCRdb keeps in-frame clones, though not all of them. Among nearly 2 million clones listed, approximately 95% were seen once. Naive-designated CD8 cells lacked CD45RO, were positively enriched for CCR7, and omitted terminally differentiated effector memory CD45RA+ cells. What was sequenced was naive CD8+ T cells sorted from blood. These receptors were collected from a man in his late teens or twenties in good health.

This sequence joins TRBV4-1 and TRBJ2-3; D is possibly TRBD1 or TRBD2 (5 bases each). Germline V gene sequence: CDR1 MGHRA, CDR2 YSYEKL. The CDR3 spans 16 residues. With 3 bases removed from V and 1 base from J, the gap between germline ends came to 14 bases. For the CDR3, the DNA is TGCGCCAGCAGCCATGACCCGGGGCCTCGCACAGATACGCAGTATTTT. Its translation: CASSHDPGPRTDTQYF.

The rearrangement uses TRBV5-4 and TRBJ2-2; unclear D gene. This CDR3 spans 15 amino acids. In germline, CDR1 is SGHNT, CDR2 YYREEE (reference sequence). Trimming took off 0 bases at V and 6 bases at J, with 12 bases between the two ends. The CDR3 loop is CASSLALYAAGELFF. The CDR3, as DNA: TGTGCCAGCAGCTTGGCCTTGTATGCAGCCGGGGAGCTGTTTTTT.

In this sample, this clone turned up once. The chain couples TRBV9 to TRBJ1-1, with D possibly being TRBD1 (6 bases). This CDR3 has 15 residues. Germline V gene data show CDR1 as SGDLS and CDR2 as YYNGEE. The V and J ends lost 0 bases and 0 bases respectively, with 9 bases between them. CDR3 in DNA: TGTGCCAGCAGCGTAGTGGGGGCCGTGAACACTGAAGCTTTCTTT. This translates into CASSVVGAVNTEAFF.

The V call is TRBV4-3, the J call TRBJ2-1; a possible D gene is TRBD1 (6 bases). The CDR3 is made up of 15 amino acids. V lost 5 bases and J lost 4, with 15 bases in between. Germline lookup yields CDR1 LGHNA and CDR2 YSLEER. The CDR3 nucleotides are TGCGCCAGCAGCTCCATCAGGGGCGGGTACAATGAGCAGTTCTTC. Amino acids: CASSSIRGGYNEQFF.

The J gene is TRBJ2-1, the V gene TRBV5-5; a weak D match, TRBD2 (6 bases). Germline V gene sequence: CDR1 SGHKS, CDR2 YYEKEE (reference sequence). CDR3 size: 15 residues. V was trimmed by 4 bases and J by 0 bases, leaving 11 bases between them. CDR3 amino acids: CASSRDFSSYNEQFF. Here the CDR3 DNA reads TGTGCCAGCAGCCGGGACTTCTCCTCCTACAATGAGCAGTTCTTC.

V and J are TRBV2 and TRBJ2-3; TRBD2 aligns across 9 bases. Germline values: CDR1 SNHLY, CDR2 FYNNEI. CDR3 length: 15 residues. With V trimmed by 9 bases and J by 6 bases, 13 bases remained unmatched. For the CDR3, the DNA is TGTGCCAGGCACGCTAGCGGGGCATCCACGGATACGCAGTATTTT. Protein sequence: CARHASGASTDTQYF. Filled out from reference TRBV2 and TRBJ2-3, the complete variable domain reads EPEVTQTPSHQVTQMGQEVILRCVPISNHLYFYWYRQILGQKVEFLVSFYNNEISEKSEIFDDQFSVERPDGSNFTLKIRSTKLEDSAMYFCARHASGASTDTQYFGPGTRLTVL.

J is TRBJ2-5 and V is TRBV7-9; D is perhaps TRBD2 (5 bases). The CDR3 totals 15 residues. Germline CDR1 SEHNR, CDR2 FQNEAQ (reference sequence). Trimming left V 5 bases short and J 5 bases short, with 18 bases between. CDR3 residues: CASSTLLGIWETQYF. The CDR3 nucleotides read TGTGCCAGCAGCACCCTACTAGGGATTTGGGAGACCCAGTACTTC.

A note on this clone: Other DNA variants within this sample encode the same CDR3. The chain links TRBV5-6 to TRBJ1-1, with a possible D match to TRBD1 (5 bases). The CDR3 runs 13 residues. The V gene lost 2 bases and the J gene lost 5 bases, with 10 bases spanning the gap. CDR1 is SGHDT, CDR2 YYEEEE, per germline. The chain's CDR3 is CASSLGRGTEAFF. CDR3 nucleotides: TGTGCCAGCAGCTTAGGGCGGGGGACTGAAGCTTTCTTT. The entire variable domain, with the rest obtained from reference TRBV5-6 and TRBJ1-1, is as follows: DAGVTQSPTHLIKTRGQQVTLRCSPKSGHDTVSWYQQALGQGPQFIFQYYEEEERQRGNFPDRFSGHQFPNYSSELNVNALLLGDSALYLCASSLGRGTEAFFGQGTRLTVV.

In regard to this clone: The same CDR3 arises from other DNA sequences in this sample as well. This chain joins TRBV9 and TRBJ1-1; tentative D call: TRBD1 (6 bases). Germline lookup yields CDR1 SGDLS and CDR2 YYNGEE. V lost 2 bases, J lost 1 base, and 9 bases lay in between. The CDR3 length is 14 residues. The CDR3 nucleotides read TGTGCCAGCAGCGTTAAGGGACAGAACACTGAAGCTTTCTTT. Translation gives CASSVKGQNTEAFF.

The chain's CDR3 is CASASLAGGPKETQYF. CDR3 in DNA: TGTGCCAGCGCATCTCTAGCGGGGGGGCCGAAGGAGACCCAGTACTTC. The V and J genes are TRBV28 and TRBJ2-5, with TRBD2 matching over 12 bases. The CDR3 covers 16 residues. The V segment lost 8 bases and the J segment 5 bases; nucleotides outside the gene matches: 12. The germline V gene has CDR1 MDHEN and CDR2 SYDVKM.

V and J are TRBV28 and TRBJ2-2; D call uncertain. Germline loops: CDR1 MDHEN, CDR2 SYDVKM. CDR3 size: 12 residues. V lost 7 bases and J 3 bases, leaving 6 bases between the germline ends. The CDR3 coding sequence is TGTGCCAGCATCTCCTACACCGGGGAGCTGTTTTTT. Translated: CASISYTGELFF.

The chain carries TRBV5-8 and TRBJ2-3; 7 bases fit TRBD1. V was clipped by 5 bases and J by 4 bases; unmatched bases: 4. Germline CDR1 reads SGHTS; CDR2 reads YDEGEE. The CDR3 totals 13 residues. The CDR3 protein is CASSRDRADTQYF. In nucleotides, the CDR3 is TGTGCCAGCAGTCGCGACAGGGCAGATACGCAGTATTTT.

The chain links TRBV7-9 to TRBJ2-7; 12 positions agree with TRBD2. The germline gives CDR1 SEHNR, CDR2 FQNEAQ (reference sequence). This CDR3 has 16 amino acids. V lost 5 bases to trimming and J lost 0 bases; unmatched junction nucleotides: 5. CDR3 in amino acids: CASSGGTSGPSYEQYF. The CDR3, as DNA: TGTGCCAGCAGCGGGGGGACTAGCGGGCCCTCCTACGAGCAGTACTTC.